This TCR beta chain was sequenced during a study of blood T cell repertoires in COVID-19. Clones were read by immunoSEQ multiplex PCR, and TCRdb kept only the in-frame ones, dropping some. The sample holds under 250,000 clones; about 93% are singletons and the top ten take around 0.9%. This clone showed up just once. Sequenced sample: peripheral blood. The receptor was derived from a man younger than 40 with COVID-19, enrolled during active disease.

CDR3 amino acids: CASSQESGGTGELFF. Written as DNA, the CDR3 is TGCGCCAGCAGCCAAGAATCGGGGGGCACCGGGGAGCTGTTTTTT. J is TRBJ2-2 and V is TRBV4-1, with 7 bases matching TRBD2. The CDR3 has 15 amino acids. The junction had 2 bases not matched to a gene; V was cut back by 0 bases and J by 4 bases. Looked up from germline, CDR1 is MGHRA and CDR2 is YSYEKL.